Here is one T cell receptor (beta chain) with its context. The antigen is unknown. The sample belongs to a study of cytomegalovirus exposure and HLA in healthy donors. Study context: Researchers found that just over 80% of over 350 genotyped donors fell within the Caucasian-associated ancestry cluster.

General study points: Information on immune exposure was restricted to one variable (CMV serostatus). After further analysis at a later stage, 15,000 to 20,000 TCR beta sequences were associated with HLA alleles at 0.05 false discovery rate. Cytomegalovirus association was assigned to approximately 180 TCR beta chains.

PCR employed 60 Vbeta and 13 Jbeta primers. The table came from immunoSEQ multiplex PCR; TCRdb's copy has only in-frame clones and leaves some out. The data contain about 42,000 clones, 50% of them singletons. CDR1 is LGHNA and CDR2 is YNFKEQ in the germline V gene. The CDR3 extends over 16 amino acids. J lost 4 bases, V lost 4 bases, and 8 bases had no gene match. The clonotype was recovered from a human donor in good health. The chain is built from TRBV4-2 and TRBJ2-3; 10 positions match TRBD1. The sequenced sample consisted of PBMCs. CDR3 bases: TGTGCCAGCAGCCCTAAAGCTGGACAGGGGGCAGATACGCAGTATTTT. Amino acid sequence: CASSPKAGQGADTQYF.